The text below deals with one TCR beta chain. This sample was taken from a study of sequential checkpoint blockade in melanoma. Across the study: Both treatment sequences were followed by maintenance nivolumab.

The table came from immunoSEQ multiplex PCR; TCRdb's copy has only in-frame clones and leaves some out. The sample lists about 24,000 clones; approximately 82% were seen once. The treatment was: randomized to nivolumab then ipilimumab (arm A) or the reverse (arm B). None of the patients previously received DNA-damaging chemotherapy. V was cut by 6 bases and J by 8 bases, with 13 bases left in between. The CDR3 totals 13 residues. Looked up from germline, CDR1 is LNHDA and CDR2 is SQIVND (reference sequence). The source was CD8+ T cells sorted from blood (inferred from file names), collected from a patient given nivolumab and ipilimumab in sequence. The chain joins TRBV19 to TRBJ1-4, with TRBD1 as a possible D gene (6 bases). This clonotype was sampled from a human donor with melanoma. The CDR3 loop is CASRDSEEEKLFF. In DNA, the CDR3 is TGTGCCAGTAGGGACAGCGAGGAGGAAAAACTGTTTTTT. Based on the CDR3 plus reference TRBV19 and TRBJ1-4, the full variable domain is DGGITQSPKYLFRKEGQNVTLSCEQNLNHDAMYWYRQDPGQGLRLIYYSQIVNDFQKGDIAEGYSVSREKKESFPLTVTSAQKNPTAFYLCASRDSEEEKLFFGSGTQLSVL.